This T cell receptor beta chain was sequenced for a study of monozygotic twins with inflammatory bowel disease. Germline values: CDR1 SGHNT, CDR2 YYREEE (reference sequence). This CDR3 has 15 residues. The authors used approximately 3,300 ng of total RNA per TCR library. Addition of UMIs with a 6-nucleotide sample barcode was achieved by template switching. The authors ran two nested PCRs of 16 and 9 cycles on TCRalpha and TCRbeta cDNA. Reanalyzing the 5' RACE reads, TCRdb keeps one entry per CDR3 protein, without DNA. In all, the sample yields about 420,000 distinct CDR3 sequences. Worth noting for this clonotype: Its antigen remains unknown.

Findings and caveats of the study: Limited power may explain why concordant and discordant twins showed no difference in repertoire similarity.

The sample comprised blood. V is TRBV5-4 and J is TRBJ2-3; TCRdb calls TRBD1, which cannot be checked without DNA. This clonotype was sampled from a human donor with ulcerative colitis or Crohn's disease, or a healthy co-twin of an affected twin (not recorded which). The CDR3 here is CASSLRSGGTDTQYF. Full variable domain (outside the CDR3, taken from reference TRBV5-4 and TRBJ2-3): ETGVTQSPTHLIKTRGQQVTLRCSSQSGHNTVSWYQQALGQGPQFIFQYYREEENGRGNFPPRFSGLQFPNYSSELNVNALELDDSALYLCASSLRSGGTDTQYFGPGTRLTVL.